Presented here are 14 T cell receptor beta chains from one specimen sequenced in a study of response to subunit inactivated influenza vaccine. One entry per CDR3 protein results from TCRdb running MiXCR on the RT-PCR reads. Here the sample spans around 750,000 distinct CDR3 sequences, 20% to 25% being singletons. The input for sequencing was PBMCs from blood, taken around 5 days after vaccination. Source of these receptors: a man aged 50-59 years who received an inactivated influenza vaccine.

The CDR3 DNA follows: TGTGCCAGCAGCCCTATGGACAGGAGATATGAAAAACTGTTTTTT. Residues: CASSPMDRRYEKLFF. The chain uses TRBV14 and TRBJ1-4, with TRBD1 identical over 7 bases. Trimming cost V 4 bases and J 6 bases; bases outside gene matches: 8. Germline V gene sequence: CDR1 SGHDN, CDR2 FVKESK. The CDR3 extends over 15 amino acids.

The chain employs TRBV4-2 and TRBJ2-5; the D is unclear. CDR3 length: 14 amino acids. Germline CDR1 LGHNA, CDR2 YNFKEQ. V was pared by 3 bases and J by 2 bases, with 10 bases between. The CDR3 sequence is CASSQNTAQETQYF. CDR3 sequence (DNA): TGTGCCAGCAGCCAGAATACAGCGCAAGAGACCCAGTACTTC.

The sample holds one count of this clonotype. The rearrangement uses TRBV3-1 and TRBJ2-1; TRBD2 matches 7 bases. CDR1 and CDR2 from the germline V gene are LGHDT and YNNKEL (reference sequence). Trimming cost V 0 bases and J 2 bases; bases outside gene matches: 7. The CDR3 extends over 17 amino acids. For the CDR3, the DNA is TGTGCCAGCAGCCAAGACAGTAGCGGGCTGACCTACAATGAGCAGTTCTTC. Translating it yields CASSQDSSGLTYNEQFF.

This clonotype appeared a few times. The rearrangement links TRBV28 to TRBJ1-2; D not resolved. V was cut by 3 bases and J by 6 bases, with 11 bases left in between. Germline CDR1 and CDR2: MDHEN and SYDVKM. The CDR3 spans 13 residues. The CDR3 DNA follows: TGTGCCAGCAGTTTTCGGATGGTGGATGGCTACACCTTC. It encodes CASSFRMVDGYTF.

CDR3 residues: CSARSPLAGVGNEQFF. The CDR3, as DNA: TGCAGTGCTAGAAGTCCTCTAGCGGGAGTAGGAAATGAGCAGTTCTTC. The rearrangement links TRBV20-1 to TRBJ2-1, with TRBD2 matching 10 bases. V lost 2 bases to trimming and J lost 7 bases; unmatched junction nucleotides: 11. CDR3 size: 16 residues. The germline V gene has CDR1 DFQATT and CDR2 SNEGSKA (reference sequence).

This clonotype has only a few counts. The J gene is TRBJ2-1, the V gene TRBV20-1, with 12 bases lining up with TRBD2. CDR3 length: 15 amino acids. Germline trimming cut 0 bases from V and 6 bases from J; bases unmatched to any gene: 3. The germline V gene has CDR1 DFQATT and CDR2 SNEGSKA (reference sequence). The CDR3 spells CSARDRLAGVNEQFF. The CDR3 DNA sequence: TGCAGTGCTAGAGATCGACTAGCGGGAGTCAATGAGCAGTTCTTC.

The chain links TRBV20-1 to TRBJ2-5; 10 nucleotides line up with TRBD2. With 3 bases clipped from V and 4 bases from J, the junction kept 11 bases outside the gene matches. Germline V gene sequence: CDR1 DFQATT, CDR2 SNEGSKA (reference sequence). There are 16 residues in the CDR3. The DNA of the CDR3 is TGCAGTGCTAGTAAGGGTCTAGCGGGAGTGGTAGAGACCCAGTACTTC. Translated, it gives CSASKGLAGVVETQYF.

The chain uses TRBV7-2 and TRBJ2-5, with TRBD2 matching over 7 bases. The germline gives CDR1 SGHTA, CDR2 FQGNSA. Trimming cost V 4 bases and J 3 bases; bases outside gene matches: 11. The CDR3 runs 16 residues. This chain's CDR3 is CASSWPVASGEETQYF. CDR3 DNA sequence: TGTGCCAGCAGCTGGCCGGTGGCTAGCGGTGAAGAGACCCAGTACTTC. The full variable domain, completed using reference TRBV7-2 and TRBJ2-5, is GAGVSQSPSNKVTEKGKDVELRCDPISGHTALYWYRQSLGQGLEFLIYFQGNSAPDKSGLPSDRFSAERTGGSVSTLTIQRTQQEDSAVYLCASSWPVASGEETQYFGPGTRLLVL.

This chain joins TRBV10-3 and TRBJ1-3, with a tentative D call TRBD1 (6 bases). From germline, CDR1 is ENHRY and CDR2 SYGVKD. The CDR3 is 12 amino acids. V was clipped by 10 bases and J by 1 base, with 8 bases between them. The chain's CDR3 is CATGTSGNTIYF. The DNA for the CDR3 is TGTGCCACCGGGACATCTGGAAACACCATATATTTT.

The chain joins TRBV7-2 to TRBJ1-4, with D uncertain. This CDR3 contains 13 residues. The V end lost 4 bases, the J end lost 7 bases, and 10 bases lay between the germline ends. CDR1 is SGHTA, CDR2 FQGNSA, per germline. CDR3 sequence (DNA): TGTGCCAGCAGCTCGACCCGAAGTGAAAAACTGTTTTTT. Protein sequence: CASSSTRSEKLFF.

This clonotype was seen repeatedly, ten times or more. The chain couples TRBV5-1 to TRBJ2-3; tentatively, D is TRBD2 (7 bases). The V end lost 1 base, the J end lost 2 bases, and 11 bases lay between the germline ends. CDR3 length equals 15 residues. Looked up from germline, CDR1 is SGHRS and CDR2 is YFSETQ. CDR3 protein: CASSLSGGPTDTQYF. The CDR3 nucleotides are TGCGCCAGCAGCTTGTCGGGGGGCCCCACAGATACGCAGTATTTT. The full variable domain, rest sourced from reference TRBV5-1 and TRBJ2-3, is KAGVTQTPRYLIKTRGQQVTLSCSPISGHRSVSWYQQTPGQGLQFLFEYFSETQRNKGNFPGRFSGRQFSNSRSEMNVSTLELGDSALYLCASSLSGGPTDTQYFGPGTRLTVL.

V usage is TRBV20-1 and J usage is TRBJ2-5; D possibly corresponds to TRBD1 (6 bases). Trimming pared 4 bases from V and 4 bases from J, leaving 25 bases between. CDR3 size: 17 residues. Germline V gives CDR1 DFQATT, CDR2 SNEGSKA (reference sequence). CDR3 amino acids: CSAIIPYGPGVGETQYF. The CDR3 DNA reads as TGCAGTGCTATCATCCCCTATGGCCCAGGGGTAGGAGAGACCCAGTACTTC.

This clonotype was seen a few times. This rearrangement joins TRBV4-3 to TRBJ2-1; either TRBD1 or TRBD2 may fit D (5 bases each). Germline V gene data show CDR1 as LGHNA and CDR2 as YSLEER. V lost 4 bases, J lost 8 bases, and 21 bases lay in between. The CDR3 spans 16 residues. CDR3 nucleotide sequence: TGCGCCAGCAGCCTTACTGCGCGCGGACGAGGGGATGAGCAGTTCTTC. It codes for CASSLTARGRGDEQFF.

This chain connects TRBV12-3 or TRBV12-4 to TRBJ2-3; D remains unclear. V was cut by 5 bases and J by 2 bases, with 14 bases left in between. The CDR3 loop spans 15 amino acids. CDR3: CASSKAEEFTDTQYF. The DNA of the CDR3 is TGTGCCAGCAGTAAGGCTGAAGAGTTCACAGATACGCAGTATTTT.